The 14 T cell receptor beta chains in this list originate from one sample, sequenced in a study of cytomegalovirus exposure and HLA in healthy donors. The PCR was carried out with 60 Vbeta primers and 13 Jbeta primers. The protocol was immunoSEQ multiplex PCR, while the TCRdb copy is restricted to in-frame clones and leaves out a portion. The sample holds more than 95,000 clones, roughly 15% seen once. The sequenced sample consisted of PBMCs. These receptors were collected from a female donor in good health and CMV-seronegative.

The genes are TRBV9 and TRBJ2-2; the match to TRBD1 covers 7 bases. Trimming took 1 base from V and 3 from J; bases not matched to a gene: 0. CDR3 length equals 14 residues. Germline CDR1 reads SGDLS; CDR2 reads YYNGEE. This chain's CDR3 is CASSVTGDTGELFF. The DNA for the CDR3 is TGTGCCAGCAGCGTAACAGGGGACACCGGGGAGCTGTTTTTT.

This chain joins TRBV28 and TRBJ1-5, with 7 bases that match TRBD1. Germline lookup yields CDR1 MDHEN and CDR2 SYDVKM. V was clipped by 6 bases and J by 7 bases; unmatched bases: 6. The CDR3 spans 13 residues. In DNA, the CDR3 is TGTGCCAGCAGCCCAGGGGGGCTACAGCCCCAGCATTTT. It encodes CASSPGGLQPQHF.

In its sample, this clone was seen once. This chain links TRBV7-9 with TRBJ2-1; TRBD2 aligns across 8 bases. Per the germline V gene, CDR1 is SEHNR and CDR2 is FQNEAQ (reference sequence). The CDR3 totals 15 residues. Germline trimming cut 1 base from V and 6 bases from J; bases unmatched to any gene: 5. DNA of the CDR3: TGTGCCAGCAGCTTAGGGGTAGCGGGACTCAATGAGCAGTTCTTC. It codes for CASSLGVAGLNEQFF.

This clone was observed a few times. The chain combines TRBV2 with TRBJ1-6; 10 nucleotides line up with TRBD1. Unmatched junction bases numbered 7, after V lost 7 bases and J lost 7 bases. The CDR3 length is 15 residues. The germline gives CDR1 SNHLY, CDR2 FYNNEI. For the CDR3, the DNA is TGTGCCAGCAAAACAGACAGGGGGCACAATTCACCCCTCCACTTT. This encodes CASKTDRGHNSPLHF.

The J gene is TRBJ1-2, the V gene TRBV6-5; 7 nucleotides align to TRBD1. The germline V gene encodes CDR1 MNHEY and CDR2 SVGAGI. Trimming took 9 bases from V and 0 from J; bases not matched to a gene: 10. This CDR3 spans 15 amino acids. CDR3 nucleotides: TGTGCCAGTACACAACAGGGGACCCCTAACTATGGCTACACCTTC. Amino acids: CASTQQGTPNYGYTF.

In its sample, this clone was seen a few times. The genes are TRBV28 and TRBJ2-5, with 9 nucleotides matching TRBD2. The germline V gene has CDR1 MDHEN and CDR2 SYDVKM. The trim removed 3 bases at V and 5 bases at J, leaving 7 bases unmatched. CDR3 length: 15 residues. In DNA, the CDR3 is TGTGCCAGCAGTTTTCCTAGCGGGACGTGGGAGACCCAGTACTTC. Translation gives CASSFPSGTWETQYF. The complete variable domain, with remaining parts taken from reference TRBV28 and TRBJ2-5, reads DVKVTQSSRYLVKRTGEKVFLECVQDMDHENMFWYRQDPGLGLRLIYFSYDVKMKEKGDIPEGYSVSREKKERFSLILESASTNQTSMYLCASSFPSGTWETQYFGPGTRLLVL.

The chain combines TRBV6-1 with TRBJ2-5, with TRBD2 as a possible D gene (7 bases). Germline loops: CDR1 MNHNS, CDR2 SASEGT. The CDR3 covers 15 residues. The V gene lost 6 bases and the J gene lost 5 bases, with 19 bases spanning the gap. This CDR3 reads CASSAMGGPRETQYF. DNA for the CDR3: TGTGCCAGCAGCGCCATGGGGGGGCCACGTGAGACCCAGTACTTC.

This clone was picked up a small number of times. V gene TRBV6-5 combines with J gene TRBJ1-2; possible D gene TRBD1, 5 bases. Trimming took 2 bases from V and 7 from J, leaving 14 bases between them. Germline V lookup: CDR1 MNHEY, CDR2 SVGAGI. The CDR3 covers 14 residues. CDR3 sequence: CASSYIRAGGGYTF. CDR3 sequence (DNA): TGTGCCAGCAGTTACATCCGGGCCGGGGGTGGCTACACCTTC.

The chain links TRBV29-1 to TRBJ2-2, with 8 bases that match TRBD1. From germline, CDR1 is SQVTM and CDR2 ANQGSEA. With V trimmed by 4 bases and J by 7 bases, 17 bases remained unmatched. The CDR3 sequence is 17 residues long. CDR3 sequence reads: CSVGGRGRIGNSGELFF. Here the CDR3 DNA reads TGCAGCGTTGGAGGCAGGGGGCGGATAGGAAATAGCGGGGAGCTGTTTTTT.

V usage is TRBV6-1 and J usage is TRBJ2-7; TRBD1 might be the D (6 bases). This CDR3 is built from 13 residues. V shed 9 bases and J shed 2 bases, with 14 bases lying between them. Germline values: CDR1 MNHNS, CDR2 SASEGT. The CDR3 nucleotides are TGTGCCAGTACACAGGGTAATACCTACGAGCAGTACTTC. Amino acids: CASTQGNTYEQYF.

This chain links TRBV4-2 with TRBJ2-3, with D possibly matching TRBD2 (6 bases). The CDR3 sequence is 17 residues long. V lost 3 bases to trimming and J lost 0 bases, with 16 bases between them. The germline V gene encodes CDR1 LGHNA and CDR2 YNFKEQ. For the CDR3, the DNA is TGTGCCAGCAGCCACGCTAGACGGGAGAGAAGCACAGATACGCAGTATTTT. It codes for CASSHARRERSTDTQYF.

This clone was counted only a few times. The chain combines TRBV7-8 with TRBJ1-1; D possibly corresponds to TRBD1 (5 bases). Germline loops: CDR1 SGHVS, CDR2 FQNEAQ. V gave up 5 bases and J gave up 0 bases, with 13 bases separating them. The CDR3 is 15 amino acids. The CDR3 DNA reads TGTGCCAGCAGCCCCAGGGTATCCATGAACACTGAAGCTTTCTTT. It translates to CASSPRVSMNTEAFF.

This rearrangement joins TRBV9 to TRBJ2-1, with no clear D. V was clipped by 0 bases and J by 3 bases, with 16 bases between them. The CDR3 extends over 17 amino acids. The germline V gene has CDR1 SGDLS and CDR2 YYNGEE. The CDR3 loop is CASSVAISGRGYNEQFF. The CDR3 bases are TGTGCCAGCAGCGTAGCTATCTCGGGTAGAGGCTACAATGAGCAGTTCTTC.

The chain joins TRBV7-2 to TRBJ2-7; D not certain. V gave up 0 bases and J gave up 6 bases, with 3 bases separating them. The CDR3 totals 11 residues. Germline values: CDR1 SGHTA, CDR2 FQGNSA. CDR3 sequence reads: CASSLAIEQYF. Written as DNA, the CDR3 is TGTGCCAGCAGCTTAGCTATCGAGCAGTACTTC.